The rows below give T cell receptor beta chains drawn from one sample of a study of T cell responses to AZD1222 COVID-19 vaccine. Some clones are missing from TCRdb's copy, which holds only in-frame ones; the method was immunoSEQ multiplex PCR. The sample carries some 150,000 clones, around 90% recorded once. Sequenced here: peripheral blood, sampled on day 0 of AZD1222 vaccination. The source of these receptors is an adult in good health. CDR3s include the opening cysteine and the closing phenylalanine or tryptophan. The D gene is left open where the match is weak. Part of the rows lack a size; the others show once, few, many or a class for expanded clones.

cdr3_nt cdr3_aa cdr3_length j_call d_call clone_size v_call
TGTGCCAGCAGTTGGGGGTCCTACGAGCAGTACTTC CASSWGSYEQYF 12 TRBJ2-7 . . TRBV28
TGCGCCAGCAGCCAAGATCGGGGAAGTCTTTATGGCTACACCTTC CASSQDRGSLYGYTF 15 TRBJ1-2 . . TRBV4-3
TGTGCCAGCAGCCTAATCACTAGCGGAACGTTCCAAGAGACCCAGTACTTC CASSLITSGTFQETQYF 17 TRBJ2-5 TRBD2 . TRBV7-2
TGTGCCAGCAGTCTACAGGGGGCTGACATTCAGTACTTC CASSLQGADIQYF 13 TRBJ2-4 TRBD1 . TRBV5-4
TGTGCCAGCAGCTCCCTAACGGGAGGTGTCACAGATACGCAGTATTTT CASSSLTGGVTDTQYF 16 TRBJ2-3 TRBD2 . TRBV7-9
TGTGCCACCAGCAGAGATACGGCGGGAGGCCACACAGATACGCGGTATTTT CATSRDTAGGHTDTRYF 17 TRBJ2-3 TRBD2 . TRBV15
TGTGCCAGCAGTTCCCCGGGGGAGAACACTGAAGCTTTCTTT CASSSPGENTEAFF 14 TRBJ1-1 . . TRBV28
TGTGCCAGCAGTCGATGGGGACTAGCGCAGTTCTTC CASSRWGLAQFF 12 TRBJ2-1 TRBD2 . TRBV27
TGTGCCAGCAGCTTAGCAGCGTCTGGAAACACCATATATTTT CASSLAASGNTIYF 14 TRBJ1-3 . . TRBV7-2
TGTGCCAGCAGCGCTACGGTCGGAGACTATGGCTACACCTTC CASSATVGDYGYTF 14 TRBJ1-2 . . TRBV9
TGTGCCAGCACCAGGACAGGGAACACTGAAGCTTTCTTT CASTRTGNTEAFF 13 TRBJ1-1 TRBD1 . TRBV6-5
TGTGCCAGCAGTCCCGGGACAGGGGGCGTTCGGTCCTACAATGAGCAGTTCTTC CASSPGTGGVRSYNEQFF 18 TRBJ2-1 TRBD1 . TRBV28
TGTGCCAGCAGCCCGAGGGGACGGGGTTACGAGCAGTACTTC CASSPRGRGYEQYF 14 TRBJ2-7 . . TRBV7-3
TGTGCCAGCAGGTACGTCGGGACAGGAGCCTACGAGCAGTACTTC CASRYVGTGAYEQYF 15 TRBJ2-7 TRBD1 . TRBV2
TGTGCCAGCAGTCCCCTGGACATTCCGGATGAGCAGTTCTTC CASSPLDIPDEQFF 14 TRBJ2-1 . . TRBV27
TGTGCCAGCAGCTTAACGTGGAGTTCCGAGCAGTACTTC CASSLTWSSEQYF 13 TRBJ2-7 . . TRBV7-3
TGCGCCAGCAGTGAGGCAGTCGGCGCGAAGGGAAACACCATATATTTT CASSEAVGAKGNTIYF 16 TRBJ1-3 . . TRBV10-2
TGTGCCAGCAGTCCTACGGGGACTAGCGGGAGTACAGATACGCAGTATTTT CASSPTGTSGSTDTQYF 17 TRBJ2-3 TRBD2 . TRBV27
TGCGCCAGCAGCTTGGTACCGGGAGAGCAGTACTTC CASSLVPGEQYF 12 TRBJ2-7 . . TRBV5-1
TGTGCCAGCAGCCAAGGCCTCGGACAGGGCCGCAAAGGGGAGCTGTTTTTT CASSQGLGQGRKGELFF 17 TRBJ2-2 TRBD1 . TRBV3-1/TRBV3-2
TGTGCCAGCAGCTGGACAGGCAATCAGCCCCAGCATTTT CASSWTGNQPQHF 13 TRBJ1-5 . . TRBV27
TGTGCCAGCAGTCTATGGAGGACAGATACGCAGTATTTT CASSLWRTDTQYF 13 TRBJ2-3 . . TRBV27
TGTGCCAGCAGTAAATGGCGGGAGAAAAACGAGCAGTACTTC CASSKWREKNEQYF 14 TRBJ2-7 TRBD2 . TRBV3-1/TRBV3-2
TGCGCCAGCAGCCAAGATGGGGGGACTGGGGCCAACGTCCTGACTTTC CASSQDGGTGANVLTF 16 TRBJ2-6 . . TRBV4-3
TGTGCCAGCTCACGTTCGGACAGCAGCTATAGCAATCAGCCCCAGCATTTT CASSRSDSSYSNQPQHF 17 TRBJ1-5 . . TRBV18
TGTGCCAGCAGCTCGGGGCACAATGAGCAGTTCTTC CASSSGHNEQFF 12 TRBJ2-1 . . TRBV7-3
TGTGCCAGCAGCTTTACGGACAGGGGGCTCTCACCCCTCCACTTT CASSFTDRGLSPLHF 15 TRBJ1-6 TRBD1 . TRBV5-6
TGTGCCAGTAGTAGGAACCCTGGGCACACTGAAGCTTTCTTT CASSRNPGHTEAFF 14 TRBJ1-1 . . TRBV19
TGTGCCAGCAGGGAAAATAAAGATACGCAGTATTTT CASRENKDTQYF 12 TRBJ2-3 . . TRBV2
TGTGCCAGCAGTAGAGACAGGGGGCCCCGATACTTC CASSRDRGPRYF 12 TRBJ2-5 TRBD1 . TRBV6-5
TGTGCCAGCAGCCAAGAGGTTCGTCTAGAAATTGGCAATGAGCAGTTCTTC CASSQEVRLEIGNEQFF 17 TRBJ2-1 . . TRBV4-2
TGTGCCAGCTCACCACCGAACGAACAGAGAGAGACCCAGTACTTC CASSPPNEQRETQYF 15 TRBJ2-5 . . TRBV18
TGCGCCAGCAGCTTGGGCGGTGGGACAGGGGAATCCTACGAGCAGTACTTC CASSLGGGTGESYEQYF 17 TRBJ2-7 TRBD1 . TRBV5-1
TGCGCCAGCAGCTTGGGGGTAGCGGGAGCTTTGAATGAGCAGTTCTTC CASSLGVAGALNEQFF 16 TRBJ2-1 TRBD2 few TRBV5-1
TGTGCCAGCACTATAGCGGGAGGGCCCACCGGGGAGCTGTTTTTT CASTIAGGPTGELFF 15 TRBJ2-2 TRBD2 . TRBV28
TGTGCCAGCAGCAAATCCAACCTTCCGATTAGCAATCAGCCCCAGCATTTT CASSKSNLPISNQPQHF 17 TRBJ1-5 . . TRBV21-1
TGCAGCGTTGAACGAGGACCTCTGACTGAAGCTTTCTTT CSVERGPLTEAFF 13 TRBJ1-1 . . TRBV29-1
TGTGCCAGCAGTTTGAAGGTGTGGGCCTCACCCCTCCACTTT CASSLKVWASPLHF 14 TRBJ1-6 . . TRBV27
TGTGCCAGCAGCCCTGGAGAGGGTTATGGCTACACCTTC CASSPGEGYGYTF 13 TRBJ1-2 . . TRBV7-9
TGTGCCAGCATCCCAGGGGCGAACTATGGCTACACCTTC CASIPGANYGYTF 13 TRBJ1-2 . . TRBV28
TGTGCCAGCAGTTCGGGGGGGAGCTCCTATAATTCACCCCTCCACTTT CASSSGGSSYNSPLHF 16 TRBJ1-6 . . TRBV28
TGTGCCAGCAGTCCACAGGTCTCCTCCTACAATGAGCAGTTCTTC CASSPQVSSYNEQFF 15 TRBJ2-1 . . TRBV27
TGTGCCAGCAAACACTGGGGGCAGGGGGCCGGGGAGCTGTTTTTT CASKHWGQGAGELFF 15 TRBJ2-2 TRBD1 . TRBV11-1
TGTGCCAGCAGGAGGGGTGCCGGGGAGCTGTTTTTT CASRRGAGELFF 12 TRBJ2-2 . . TRBV12-3/TRBV12-4
TGTGCCAGCAGCCTCGGACCCACTAACTATGGCTACACCTTC CASSLGPTNYGYTF 14 TRBJ1-2 . medium-sized TRBV11-2
TGTGCCAGCAGTGAAAGTCGGGCCTCTTTGACTGAAGCTTTCTTT CASSESRASLTEAFF 15 TRBJ1-1 . once TRBV6-1
TGCGCCAGCAGCCAGGTAGCGGGAGCCAATTACAATGAGCAGTTCTTC CASSQVAGANYNEQFF 16 TRBJ2-1 TRBD2 . TRBV4-1
TGTGCCAGCAGTTTCGCCAGGGGTACTCAGCCCCAGCATTTT CASSFARGTQPQHF 14 TRBJ1-5 . . TRBV27
TGTGCCTGGACGCCGGCCCAGGCCGCTGAAGCTTTCTTT CAWTPAQAAEAFF 13 TRBJ1-1 . . TRBV30
TGTGCCAGCAGCTTGCCCTACGGCGGGCTCTACGAGCAGTACTTC CASSLPYGGLYEQYF 15 TRBJ2-7 . . TRBV5-8
TGTGCCAGTAGTATGTGGGGGGCGGGAGAGGAAGCCTACGAGCAGTACTTC CASSMWGAGEEAYEQYF 17 TRBJ2-7 . . TRBV19